The 28 T cell receptor beta chains below come from one sample, sequenced in a study of T cell clonotyping in hematopoietic cell transplantation. Data came from immunoSEQ multiplex PCR; TCRdb stores just in-frame clones and leaves some out. Of roughly 40,000 clones detected, roughly 94% appear once; the ten largest clones hold roughly 0.85%. The specimen was peripheral blood mononuclear cells. Source of these receptors: a woman between 50 and 59 years old in good health. Some clones in this sample may be carry-over from other donors' samples.

The chain is built from TRBV7-2 and TRBJ2-1, with D uncertain. V gave up 1 base and J gave up 15 bases, with 10 bases separating them. The CDR3 sequence is 11 residues long. Germline loops: CDR1 SGHTA, CDR2 FQGNSA. CDR3 sequence: CASSLDPVVFF. The DNA for the CDR3 is TGTGCCAGCAGCTTAGACCCGGTGGTGTTCTTC. Using reference TRBV7-2 and TRBJ2-1 for the parts outside the CDR3, the full variable domain is GAGVSQSPSNKVTEKGKDVELRCDPISGHTALYWYRQSLGQGLEFLIYFQGNSAPDKSGLPSDRFSAERTGGSVSTLTIQRTQQEDSAVYLCASSLDPVVFFGPGTRLTVL.

V gene TRBV7-2 combines with J gene TRBJ2-7; no reliable D call. Trimming stripped 3 bases from V and 3 bases from J, with 9 bases between. The CDR3 is 13 amino acids. Per the germline V gene, CDR1 is SGHTA and CDR2 is FQGNSA. CDR3 in DNA: TGTGCCAGCAGCTTCCTACAAGGCTACGAGCAGTACTTC. Translated, it gives CASSFLQGYEQYF. Complete variable domain (other parts from reference TRBV7-2 and TRBJ2-7): GAGVSQSPSNKVTEKGKDVELRCDPISGHTALYWYRQSLGQGLEFLIYFQGNSAPDKSGLPSDRFSAERTGGSVSTLTIQRTQQEDSAVYLCASSFLQGYEQYFGPGTRLTVT.

The chain's CDR3 is CASSLTSGLQETQYF. The CDR3 DNA follows: TGTGCCAGCAGTTTAACCAGCGGACTCCAAGAGACCCAGTACTTC. This chain connects TRBV28 to TRBJ2-5; a possible D gene is TRBD2 (5 bases). The CDR3 runs 15 residues. The germline CDR1 and CDR2 sequences are MDHEN and SYDVKM. The V gene lost 2 bases and the J gene lost 1 base, with 11 bases spanning the gap.

The chain employs TRBV2 and TRBJ1-1, with D possibly matching TRBD1 (6 bases). Trimming removed 6 bases at V and 0 bases at J, with 14 bases between. CDR1 is SNHLY, CDR2 FYNNEI, per germline. The CDR3 loop spans 15 amino acids. The CDR3 here is CASSEQGIVNTEAFF. The CDR3 DNA is TGTGCCAGCAGCGAACAGGGAATCGTGAACACTGAAGCTTTCTTT.

CDR3 amino acids: CSGLQETQYF. Written as DNA, the CDR3 is TGCAGTGGCCTACAAGAGACCCAGTACTTC. This chain links TRBV20-1 with TRBJ2-5; D is unclear. Germline V gene sequence: CDR1 DFQATT, CDR2 SNEGSKA (reference sequence). The germline V and J ends were trimmed by 7 bases and 2 bases, with 5 bases remaining between them. This CDR3 has 10 residues.

The chain combines TRBV11-2 with TRBJ1-1; a weak D match, TRBD1 (5 bases). Germline CDR1 reads SGHAT; CDR2 reads FQNNGV. V shed 5 bases and J shed 5 bases, with 15 bases lying between them. The CDR3 is 14 amino acids. DNA of the CDR3: TGTGCCAGCAGCCGTCCCCAGGGTTCAACTGAAGCTTTCTTT. Its translation is CASSRPQGSTEAFF.

The genes are TRBV7-9 and TRBJ1-2, with D possibly being TRBD1 (5 bases). The germline V gene encodes CDR1 SEHNR and CDR2 FQNEAQ (reference sequence). V was trimmed by 3 bases and J by 5 bases, leaving 10 bases between them. The CDR3 consists of 13 residues. CDR3 sequence reads: CASSFQGAYGYTF. The CDR3 DNA is TGTGCCAGCAGCTTTCAGGGCGCGTATGGCTACACCTTC. Using reference TRBV7-9 and TRBJ1-2 for the parts outside the CDR3, the full variable domain is DTGVSQNPRHKITKRGQNVTFRCDPISEHNRLYWYRQTLGQGPEFLTYFQNEAQLEKSRLLSDRFSAERPKGSFSTLEIQRTEQGDSAMYLCASSFQGAYGYTFGSGTRLTVV.

Written as DNA, the CDR3 is TGTGCCAGCAGCTTTCGGGGACAGGCCTTCGAGCAGTACTTC. As protein: CASSFRGQAFEQYF. The V call is TRBV11-2, the J call TRBJ2-7, with TRBD1 identical over 8 bases. CDR1 and CDR2 (germline): SGHAT, FQNNGV. The J segment lost 6 bases and the V segment lost 3 bases, leaving 7 bases of the junction unmatched. This CDR3 contains 14 residues.

The chain is built from TRBV11-1 and TRBJ1-5; no reliable D call. V shed 1 base and J shed 6 bases, with 7 bases lying between them. The CDR3 runs to 13 residues. Germline V gives CDR1 SGHAT, CDR2 FQDESV (reference sequence). As DNA, the CDR3 is TGTGCCAGCAGCTTAGGGGTTGCTCAGCCCCAGCATTTT. Translating gives CASSLGVAQPQHF.

The rearrangement uses TRBV10-3 and TRBJ2-2, with unresolved D. The CDR3 extends over 12 amino acids. Trimming removed 3 bases at V and 5 bases at J, with 4 bases between. Germline loops: CDR1 ENHRY, CDR2 SYGVKD. The CDR3 DNA reads TGTGCCATCAGTGAACGTACCGGGGAGCTGTTTTTT. Translating it yields CAISERTGELFF.

The chain is built from TRBV5-1 and TRBJ2-1; 11 positions agree with TRBD2. Germline trimming cut 2 bases from V and 5 bases from J; bases unmatched to any gene: 6. Germline V gives CDR1 SGHRS, CDR2 YFSETQ. This CDR3 is built from 16 residues. The CDR3 region has the DNA TGCGCCAGCAGCTTCCCGACTAGCGGGATAAACAATGAGCAGTTCTTC. This gives the protein CASSFPTSGINNEQFF.

DNA of the CDR3: TGTGCCAGCAGCGTAGAAGGCGGCAGAACCTCCTACGAGCAGTACTTC. The encoded protein is CASSVEGGRTSYEQYF. The V gene is TRBV9, the J gene TRBJ2-7; D unresolved. Germline assignment: CDR1 SGDLS and CDR2 YYNGEE. The CDR3 length is 16 residues. Trimming cost V 0 bases and J 0 bases, with 13 bases left between them.

This clone was observed once. The V gene is TRBV7-9, the J gene TRBJ2-1, with TRBD1 matching 10 bases. Germline trimming cut 5 bases from V and 2 bases from J; bases unmatched to any gene: 3. The V gene's germline CDR1 is SEHNR and CDR2 FQNEAQ (reference sequence). The CDR3 is 15 residues long. The CDR3 here is CASSGGTGAYNEQFF. The DNA of the CDR3 is TGTGCCAGCAGCGGGGGGACAGGGGCCTACAATGAGCAGTTCTTC.

The chain uses TRBV7-9 and TRBJ2-5; a weak D match, TRBD1 (6 bases). Germline values: CDR1 SEHNR, CDR2 FQNEAQ (reference sequence). V was trimmed by 5 bases and J by 5 bases, leaving 9 bases between them. The CDR3 consists of 12 residues. This CDR3 is CASSPQGETQYF. Written as DNA, the CDR3 is TGTGCCAGCAGCCCCCAGGGGGAGACCCAGTACTTC.

This clone was found once. The chain carries TRBV4-2 and TRBJ2-2, with a possible D match to TRBD2 (5 bases). V lost 4 bases and J 4 bases, leaving 10 bases between the germline ends. This CDR3 has 14 residues. Germline V gene sequence: CDR1 LGHNA, CDR2 YNFKEQ. Here the CDR3 reads CASSPGRGTGELFF. CDR3 DNA: TGTGCCAGCAGCCCAGGCCGGGGCACCGGGGAGCTGTTTTTT.

The J gene is TRBJ2-2, the V gene TRBV7-9, with D maybe TRBD1 (6 bases). The CDR3 runs to 15 residues. V was shortened by 4 bases and J by 3 bases, with 12 bases between the two germline ends. Germline CDR1 reads SEHNR; CDR2 reads FQNEAQ (reference sequence). The CDR3 sequence: CASSSATGYTGELFF. The CDR3 bases are TGTGCCAGCAGCTCGGCAACAGGGTACACCGGGGAGCTGTTTTTT.

This chain uses TRBV27 with TRBJ2-2; D call uncertain. Deletions cut 2 bases from V and 3 bases from J, with 4 bases between. The germline CDR1 and CDR2 sequences are MNHEY and SMNVEV (reference sequence). This CDR3 is 13 amino acids long. CDR3 region: CASSLGDTGELFF. CDR3 nucleotide sequence: TGTGCCAGCAGTTTAGGTGACACCGGGGAGCTGTTTTTT.

The J gene is TRBJ1-2, the V gene TRBV6-6; D remains ambiguous. The length of the CDR3 is 15 residues. Trimming stripped 7 bases from V and 0 bases from J, with 15 bases between. The germline gives CDR1 MNHNY, CDR2 SVGAGI (reference sequence). CDR3 coding DNA: TGTGCCAGCACCCAAGAGTTGGTTGCTAACTATGGCTACACCTTC. It yields the protein CASTQELVANYGYTF.

The rearrangement joins TRBV5-4 to TRBJ2-3; 8 positions agree with TRBD1. The CDR3 is 16 residues long. After removal of 4 bases from V and 1 base from J, the junction contained 8 bases not matched to a gene. The V gene's germline CDR1 is SGHNT and CDR2 YYREEE (reference sequence). The CDR3 spells CASSRQGRDGTDTQYF. As DNA, the CDR3 is TGTGCCAGCAGCAGACAGGGGCGCGATGGCACAGATACGCAGTATTTT.

V is TRBV4-3 and J is TRBJ2-2; TRBD1 matches 7 bases. The CDR3 spans 15 residues. The germline V gene encodes CDR1 LGHNA and CDR2 YSLEER. Unmatched junction bases numbered 5, after V lost 3 bases and J lost 4 bases. The DNA of the CDR3 is TGCGCCAGCAGCCATCACAGGGGTAGCACCGGGGAGCTGTTTTTT. It encodes CASSHHRGSTGELFF.

The chain carries TRBV5-1 and TRBJ1-4, with no clear D. Between the trimmed V and J ends, which lost 0 bases and 0 bases, there was a span of 6 bases. The CDR3 is made up of 15 amino acids. Germline CDR1 reads SGHRS; CDR2 reads YFSETQ. CDR3 in DNA: TGCGCCAGCAGCTTGGCGGTTTCAACTAATGAAAAACTGTTTTTT. Translating it yields CASSLAVSTNEKLFF.

This sequence joins TRBV19 and TRBJ1-5; 7 bases fit TRBD1. V was clipped by 6 bases and J by 6 bases; unmatched bases: 14. The CDR3 totals 16 residues. Germline-derived CDR1 and CDR2 are LNHDA and SQIVND (reference sequence). CDR3 DNA: TGTGCCAGTAGGACCGCCGGGACAGATTTTTTTCAGCCCCAGCATTTT. It encodes CASRTAGTDFFQPQHF.

The genes are TRBV6-4 and TRBJ1-2, with D possibly matching TRBD1 (6 bases). Germline CDR1 reads MRHNA; CDR2 reads SNTAGT. V was pared by 5 bases and J by 3 bases, with 13 bases between. The CDR3 runs to 14 residues. This CDR3 reads CASSYRTDYYGYTF. For the CDR3, the DNA is TGTGCCAGCAGTTATCGGACAGACTACTATGGCTACACCTTC.

V gene TRBV5-8 combines with J gene TRBJ1-1; no firm D call. Germline values: CDR1 SGHTS, CDR2 YDEGEE. This CDR3 region has 17 residues. Trimming left V 2 bases short and J 0 bases short, with 17 bases between. CDR3 DNA: TGTGCCAGCAGCTTATTCGGGTTTACCTCTATGAACACTGAAGCTTTCTTT. Its protein product is CASSLFGFTSMNTEAFF.

The chain uses TRBV30 and TRBJ2-5; TRBD1 is a possible D gene (5 bases). Per the germline V gene, CDR1 is GTSNPN and CDR2 is SVGIG (reference sequence). The CDR3 contains 13 residues. V was clipped by 1 base and J by 10 bases, with 16 bases between them. CDR3 sequence reads: CAWSASARGSQYF. CDR3 DNA: TGTGCCTGGAGTGCGTCTGCAAGGGGCAGCCAGTACTTC.

V and J are TRBV5-1 and TRBJ1-1; D is ambiguous. Trimming shortened V by 0 bases and J by 0 bases, and 9 bases separated the two germline ends. In germline, CDR1 is SGHRS, CDR2 YFSETQ. This CDR3 is 15 amino acids long. The CDR3 nucleotides are TGCGCCAGCAGCTTGGATGCCAGTATGAACACTGAAGCTTTCTTT. Translation gives CASSLDASMNTEAFF.

The DNA for the CDR3 is TGTGCCAGCAGCTTAGATTCAGTGAACACTGAAGCTTTCTTT. Its translation: CASSLDSVNTEAFF. V gene TRBV7-2 combines with J gene TRBJ1-1; D ambiguous. Germline V gene data show CDR1 as SGHTA and CDR2 as FQGNSA. The CDR3 consists of 14 residues. Trimming cost V 1 base and J 0 bases, with 6 bases left between them.

The rearrangement uses TRBV4-2 and TRBJ2-1; D possibly matches TRBD1 or TRBD2 (7 bases each). The CDR3 loop spans 19 amino acids. V lost 0 bases and J 9 bases, leaving 27 bases between the germline ends. Germline assignment: CDR1 LGHNA and CDR2 YNFKEQ. The CDR3 DNA follows: TGTGCCAGCAGCCAAGAAACAGGGGTCCGAGCGGGGAGGAGTATTGAGCAGTTCTTC. Protein sequence: CASSQETGVRAGRSIEQFF.